This T cell receptor beta chain was identified during a study of blood T cell repertoires in COVID-19 (dated by TCRdb to 2020 to 2022). Notes on the research overall: Samples covering the acute and convalescent phases of COVID-19 were provided by collaborators in the United States, Italy and Spain. The prospective study material was composed of cDNA or gDNA derived from T cells, B-cell-depleted T cells, or PBMCs. Subjects who had been exposed to COVID-19, were actively infected with it, or had recovered from it provided the deeply sampled blood TCRbeta repertoires that made up the dataset. The repertoires were made available in a free public database intended to serve as a resource for research on the immune response to SARS-CoV-2. Samples came from the ongoing ImmuneRACE study (first 160 participants) plus 1,254 subjects from 6 global collaborators. The sample metadata nearly always contained a de-identified subject ID, COVID-19 status, age in years and sex. Where available, HLA class I and class II types were taken from metadata supplied by the sample provider and were not determined by assay-based typing. General study outcomes and caveats: Clinical and demographic metadata were provided uncurated, with the amount varying by source and participant.

Each collaborating institution followed its own protocols to collect whole blood in K2EDTA tubes. For TCRbeta analysis, collaborators shipped samples as frozen whole blood, isolated PBMCs, or DNA extracted from either of those sample types. The immunoSEQ Assay, a bias-controlled multiplex PCR, was used to amplify TCRbeta CDR3 regions from genomic DNA. In the original analysis: The number of nucleated cells in each sample was estimated from the amplification of reference gene primers within the assay. Sequence reads were collapsed and filtered to measure the absolute abundance of every unique TCRbeta CDR3 rearrangement. Productive Simpson clonality was computed per sample as the square root of Simpson's diversity index over productive rearrangements. What TCRdb holds here is the immuneACCESS table cut down to in-frame rearrangements. Part of the clones is not present; checked against another copy, under half of the missing clones reflect an unresolved V gene, and the others are unexplained. For V, J and clone size, that table is used; D and trimming come from the DNA. The sample table records 150,000 to 200,000 clones; about three quarters of these occur just once. About 9% of the sample belongs to the ten largest clones.

Cut back by 0 bases and 0 bases, the V and J ends lie 9 bases apart. The CDR3 numbers 16 residues from cysteine through phenylalanine. The read is trimmed to its CDR3 DNA, 48 bases read in frame from base 1. As encoded in the germline V gene, CDR1 is SGHTA while CDR2 is FQGTGA. As concerns this clone: What this receptor recognizes is not known. No qualities accompany the bases; no much larger clone lies one base away.

Sequencing was carried out using peripheral blood. This receptor was obtained from a woman aged 50 to 60 with active or convalescent COVID-19. This chain joins TRBV7-3 to TRBJ1-3; TRBD1 is a possible D gene, resting on 5 matching bases. At the DNA level, the sequence is TGTGCCAGCAGCTTAACCGGGGGGAACTCTGGAAACACCATATATTTT. This sequence encodes CASSLTGGNSGNTIYF.